This T cell receptor beta chain is drawn from a study of T-cell memory formation after mild COVID-19. TCR alpha and TCR beta cDNA libraries carrying sample barcodes and UMIs were produced by 5'RACE using constant-segment primers. One entry per CDR3 protein, called by TCRdb with MiXCR from the 5' RACE reads. In the table there are fewer than 350,000 distinct CDR3 sequences, roughly an eighth of which are singletons. The receptor's source is a man aged 18 to 35 who had mild COVID-19 (a few samples of this study predate the infection). Cell type and time point are not known. Sequenced sample: PBMCs or a T cell subset sorted from them (not recorded which).

The CDR3 is CASSLSVYGFSGNTIYF. The CDR3 region has the DNA TGTGCCAGCAGTTTAAGTGTATACGGCTTTTCTGGAAACACCATATATTTT. The V and J genes are TRBV12-3 or TRBV12-4 and TRBJ1-3; D gene unclear. V dropped 2 bases and J dropped 1 base, with 15 bases sitting between them. CDR3 length equals 17 residues.